The 30 T cell receptor beta chains given below trace back to one sample, sequenced in a study of graft-versus-host responses after intestinal transplantation. Assay: immunoSEQ multiplex PCR; the TCRdb copy retains only in-frame clones and omits some. The sample carries approximately 90,000 clones, just over 90% recorded once. No antigen has been identified for these receptors. Source: unstimulated CD8+ T cells sorted from spleen or lymph node cells, taken before intestinal transplant. These receptor sequences come from a human donor who received an intestinal transplant.

V gene TRBV7-8 combines with J gene TRBJ2-3, with TRBD1 matching 9 bases. V trimming: 1 base; J trimming: 5 bases; junction bases outside the gene matches: 10. The CDR3 runs to 17 residues. Germline CDR1 reads SGHVS; CDR2 reads FQNEAQ. The CDR3 DNA reads TGTGCCAGCAGCTTAGTATGGCGGACAGGGGAAGAAGATACGCAGTATTTT. Translated: CASSLVWRTGEEDTQYF.

The chain's CDR3 is CASSLQGFGTEAFF. CDR3 nucleotide sequence: TGTGCCAGCAGTCTACAGGGGTTCGGCACTGAAGCTTTCTTT. The chain links TRBV27 to TRBJ1-1, with 7 bases identical to TRBD1. The CDR3 extends over 14 amino acids. From germline, CDR1 is MNHEY and CDR2 SMNVEV (reference sequence). J was trimmed by 4 bases and V by 5 bases; bases with no gene match: 7.

This sequence joins TRBV2 and TRBJ2-7; 11 bases map to TRBD1. The CDR3 loop spans 15 amino acids. V was pared by 6 bases and J by 3 bases, with 7 bases of the junction left unmatched. The V gene's germline CDR1 is SNHLY and CDR2 FYNNEI. CDR3 in DNA: TGTGCCAGCAGCACACCGGGACAGGGGGACTACGAGCAGTACTTC. It encodes CASSTPGQGDYEQYF.

This clone has just one count. This chain uses TRBV4-1 with TRBJ1-6; no reliable D call. CDR1 is MGHRA and CDR2 is YSYEKL in the germline V gene. Trimming pared 3 bases from V and 5 bases from J, leaving 2 bases between. There are 12 residues in the CDR3. The CDR3 spells CASSHNNSPLHF. The DNA for the CDR3 is TGCGCCAGCAGCCATAATAATTCACCCCTCCACTTT.

The genes are TRBV7-2 and TRBJ1-1; the D gene is possibly TRBD1 (5 bases). Germline loops: CDR1 SGHTA, CDR2 FQGNSA. This CDR3 comprises 16 residues. Trimming removed 1 base at V and 1 base at J, with 13 bases between. The CDR3 is CASSLGWGGKNTEAFF. The CDR3, as DNA: TGTGCCAGCAGCTTAGGTTGGGGGGGGAAGAACACTGAAGCTTTCTTT.

The chain is built from TRBV7-9 and TRBJ2-3; possibly TRBD2 for D (5 bases). There are 13 residues in the CDR3. Trimming took off 5 bases at V and 9 bases at J, with 15 bases between the two ends. CDR1 and CDR2 (germline): SEHNR, FQNEAQ (reference sequence). The CDR3 bases are TGTGCCAGCAGCCGCGGAGGTGAAATAACGCAGTATTTT. Its protein product is CASSRGGEITQYF.

The J gene is TRBJ2-7, the V gene TRBV27, with D maybe TRBD1 (6 bases). This CDR3 region has 12 residues. V was pared by 7 bases and J by 0 bases, with 7 bases between. Germline V gene sequence: CDR1 MNHEY, CDR2 SMNVEV (reference sequence). For the CDR3, the DNA is TGTGCCAGCATGACAGGCTCCTACGAGCAGTACTTC. Protein sequence: CASMTGSYEQYF.

CDR3 region: CASKLWGDYNQPQHF. The CDR3 nucleotides are TGTGCCAGTAAGTTATGGGGAGATTACAATCAGCCCCAGCATTTT. The V and J genes are TRBV19 and TRBJ1-5; D ambiguous. Germline V CDR1 and CDR2: LNHDA, SQIVND (reference sequence). CDR3 size: 15 residues. The V gene lost 7 bases and the J gene lost 3 bases, with 16 bases spanning the gap.

The V call is TRBV6-5, the J call TRBJ2-3; weak D call: TRBD2 (5 bases). CDR3 length: 15 amino acids. Germline V CDR1 and CDR2: MNHEY, SVGAGI. The V and J ends lost 2 bases and 4 bases respectively, with 13 bases between them. This CDR3 is CASSYMGVGADTQYF. CDR3 DNA: TGTGCCAGCAGTTACATGGGTGTGGGAGCAGATACGCAGTATTTT.

The J gene is TRBJ2-1, the V gene TRBV27; possibly TRBD1 for D (7 bases). V was pared by 8 bases and J by 7 bases, with 18 bases between. Germline CDR1 and CDR2: MNHEY and SMNVEV (reference sequence). The CDR3 runs 14 residues. The CDR3 is CASRPGGGANEQFF. Written as DNA, the CDR3 is TGTGCCAGCCGACCAGGGGGAGGAGCGAATGAGCAGTTCTTC.

The chain joins TRBV27 to TRBJ1-2; 8 positions agree with TRBD1. Germline CDR1 and CDR2: MNHEY and SMNVEV (reference sequence). The V gene end was trimmed by 7 bases and the J gene end by 7 bases; junction bases not matched to a gene: 8. This CDR3 has 13 residues. DNA for the CDR3: TGTGCCAGCACCGGGCAGGGGGCGAGTGGCTACACCTTC. This gives the protein CASTGQGASGYTF.

This clone has a single count. The rearrangement uses TRBV11-3 and TRBJ2-2, with 15 bases aligning to TRBD2. The ends lost 4 bases at V and 4 bases at J; junction bases unmatched: 10. The CDR3 runs to 19 residues. Looked up from germline, CDR1 is SGHNT and CDR2 is YENEEA. CDR3 residues: CASSSNGLAGGPITGELFF. CDR3 nucleotides: TGTGCCAGCAGCTCTAATGGACTAGCGGGGGGGCCGATCACCGGGGAGCTGTTTTTT.

The genes are TRBV4-1 and TRBJ1-2; 10 bases align to TRBD1. The CDR3 runs to 15 residues. Germline V gene sequence: CDR1 MGHRA, CDR2 YSYEKL. Losses at the gene ends were 0 bases for V and 6 bases for J; bases not matched to a gene: 4. The CDR3 DNA is TGCGCCAGCAGCCAAGAAGGGACAGGGGTGAATGGCTACACCTTC. Translation gives CASSQEGTGVNGYTF.

The CDR3 bases are TGTGCCAGCAGTCCGGGACAGACCTACGAGCAGTACTTC. This translates into CASSPGQTYEQYF. The V call is TRBV27, the J call TRBJ2-7; TRBD1 agrees at 7 bases. Germline values: CDR1 MNHEY, CDR2 SMNVEV (reference sequence). This CDR3 has 13 residues. The V gene end was trimmed by 5 bases and the J gene end by 2 bases; junction bases not matched to a gene: 3.

The chain joins TRBV27 to TRBJ2-1; 8 positions match TRBD1. This CDR3 has 12 amino acids. Trimming cost V 7 bases and J 6 bases; bases outside gene matches: 2. Germline V gene sequence: CDR1 MNHEY, CDR2 SMNVEV (reference sequence). This CDR3 reads CASTTGGNEQFF. The CDR3 nucleotides are TGTGCCAGCACTACAGGGGGCAATGAGCAGTTCTTC.

The chain joins TRBV9 to TRBJ2-5, with D maybe TRBD1 (6 bases). The CDR3 sequence is 14 residues long. V gave up 3 bases and J gave up 1 base, with 10 bases separating them. The V gene's germline CDR1 is SGDLS and CDR2 YYNGEE. The CDR3 sequence: CASSATGLQETQYF. Written as DNA, the CDR3 is TGTGCCAGCAGCGCGACAGGCCTCCAAGAGACCCAGTACTTC.

The V and J genes are TRBV2 and TRBJ1-1, with a possible D match to TRBD1 (6 bases). The germline V gene has CDR1 SNHLY and CDR2 FYNNEI. The CDR3 is 14 amino acids. V lost 1 base and J lost 7, with 13 bases in between. The chain's CDR3 is CASSEGGGRFEAFF. CDR3 coding DNA: TGTGCCAGCAGTGAAGGGGGGGGCAGGTTTGAAGCTTTCTTT.

This chain connects TRBV4-1 to TRBJ2-4; D possibly corresponds to TRBD2 (5 bases). The germline V gene encodes CDR1 MGHRA and CDR2 YSYEKL. Deletions cut 0 bases from V and 0 bases from J, with 9 bases between. This CDR3 is built from 16 residues. The CDR3 loop is CASSQERTLAKNIQYF. In DNA form, the CDR3 reads TGCGCCAGCAGCCAAGAACGGACTTTAGCCAAAAACATTCAGTACTTC.

The J gene is TRBJ2-7, the V gene TRBV27; TRBD1 matches 10 bases. V lost 2 bases to trimming and J lost 4 bases; unmatched junction nucleotides: 5. The CDR3 is 15 residues long. Looked up from germline, CDR1 is MNHEY and CDR2 is SMNVEV (reference sequence). The CDR3 bases are TGTGCCAGCAGTTTAGGGACAGGGGAAGTGTACGAGCAGTACTTC. As protein: CASSLGTGEVYEQYF.

The chain combines TRBV19 with TRBJ1-2; D remains ambiguous. CDR1 and CDR2 from the germline V gene are LNHDA and SQIVND (reference sequence). V was clipped by 1 base and J by 4 bases, with 10 bases between them. CDR3 length equals 14 residues. Here the CDR3 reads CASSIGGYSYGYTF. CDR3 bases: TGTGCCAGTAGTATAGGAGGCTACTCCTATGGCTACACCTTC.

The chain has TRBV19 and TRBJ1-1, with D tentatively TRBD1 (5 bases). The length of the CDR3 is 15 residues. The germline V gene encodes CDR1 LNHDA and CDR2 SQIVND (reference sequence). With 9 bases removed from V and 1 base from J, the gap between germline ends came to 18 bases. CDR3 coding DNA: TGTGCCAGCTCTCCCTATGGGGGGGGGAACACTGAAGCTTTCTTT. As protein: CASSPYGGGNTEAFF.

J is TRBJ2-7 and V is TRBV7-9; D is unclear. Germline V gene lookup returns CDR1 SEHNR and CDR2 FQNEAQ (reference sequence). V lost 6 bases and J 5 bases, leaving 14 bases between the germline ends. The CDR3 spans 13 residues. CDR3: CASRPKLSDEQYF. The CDR3 DNA reads as TGTGCCAGCAGACCCAAGTTGTCAGACGAGCAGTACTTC.

This clone has only one observation. The chain uses TRBV27 and TRBJ2-5, with 9 positions matching TRBD2. V trimming: 4 bases; J trimming: 3 bases; junction bases outside the gene matches: 6. Germline lookup yields CDR1 MNHEY and CDR2 SMNVEV (reference sequence). The CDR3 extends over 15 amino acids. CDR3 in DNA: TGTGCCAGCAGTTCCATAGCGGGGGTCGAAGAGACCCAGTACTTC. It encodes CASSSIAGVEETQYF.

The chain couples TRBV4-1 to TRBJ1-1; D gene unclear. The CDR3 has 14 residues. Between the trimmed V and J ends, which lost 0 bases and 8 bases, there was a span of 13 bases. The germline V gene has CDR1 MGHRA and CDR2 YSYEKL. In DNA, the CDR3 is TGCGCCAGCAGCCAAGATTTAGCTACATTAGAAGCTTTCTTT. This sequence encodes CASSQDLATLEAFF.

The rearrangement joins TRBV7-9 to TRBJ1-1; unclear D gene. Between the trimmed V and J ends, which lost 3 bases and 8 bases, there was a span of 4 bases. Germline assignment: CDR1 SEHNR and CDR2 FQNEAQ (reference sequence). The length of the CDR3 is 10 residues. The CDR3 spells CASSFLEAFF. The CDR3 DNA is TGTGCCAGCAGCTTCCTCGAAGCTTTCTTT.

The V call is TRBV30, the J call TRBJ1-6; 7 bases map to TRBD1. The CDR3 sequence is 15 residues long. The germline CDR1 and CDR2 sequences are GTSNPN and SVGIG (reference sequence). V was clipped by 4 bases and J by 1 base; unmatched bases: 4. CDR3 region: CAWKDRVSYNSPLHF. The CDR3 coding sequence is TGTGCCTGGAAAGACAGGGTATCCTATAATTCACCCCTCCACTTT.

As DNA, the CDR3 is TGCGCCAATCAGACAGGGACGAACACTGAAGCTTTCTTT. Translated: CANQTGTNTEAFF. This sequence joins TRBV5-1 and TRBJ1-1; 7 bases agree with TRBD1. This CDR3 comprises 13 residues. Per the germline V gene, CDR1 is SGHRS and CDR2 is YFSETQ. J lost 1 base, V lost 9 bases, and 6 bases had no gene match. Full variable domain (remainder filled in from reference TRBV5-1 and TRBJ1-1): KAGVTQTPRYLIKTRGQQVTLSCSPISGHRSVSWYQQTPGQGLQFLFEYFSETQRNKGNFPGRFSGRQFSNSRSEMNVSTLELGDSALYLCANQTGTNTEAFFGQGTRLTVV.

This chain links TRBV4-3 with TRBJ1-1; TRBD1 agrees at 7 bases. CDR1 is LGHNA and CDR2 is YSLEER in the germline V gene. The CDR3 is made up of 16 amino acids. Trimming at V came to 0 bases and at J to 1 base, leaving 5 bases not matched to a gene. The DNA for the CDR3 is TGCGCCAGCAGCCAAGATAGGAGGGGGCGGAACACTGAAGCTTTCTTT. Its translation: CASSQDRRGRNTEAFF.

V and J are TRBV27 and TRBJ2-1, with 12 bases matching TRBD2. The V segment lost 4 bases and the J segment 7 bases; nucleotides outside the gene matches: 5. The CDR3 totals 15 residues. The germline V gene encodes CDR1 MNHEY and CDR2 SMNVEV (reference sequence). In nucleotides, the CDR3 is TGTGCCAGCAGTTCCCGGACTAGCGGGGTGAATGAGCAGTTCTTC. Protein product: CASSSRTSGVNEQFF.

The chain carries TRBV6-5 and TRBJ1-1, with D hard to call. Trimming removed 2 bases at V and 1 base at J, with 8 bases between. This CDR3 is built from 14 residues. The germline V gene encodes CDR1 MNHEY and CDR2 SVGAGI. CDR3 coding DNA: TGTGCCAGCAGTTACGGCTCAACGAACACTGAAGCTTTCTTT. Translating gives CASSYGSTNTEAFF.